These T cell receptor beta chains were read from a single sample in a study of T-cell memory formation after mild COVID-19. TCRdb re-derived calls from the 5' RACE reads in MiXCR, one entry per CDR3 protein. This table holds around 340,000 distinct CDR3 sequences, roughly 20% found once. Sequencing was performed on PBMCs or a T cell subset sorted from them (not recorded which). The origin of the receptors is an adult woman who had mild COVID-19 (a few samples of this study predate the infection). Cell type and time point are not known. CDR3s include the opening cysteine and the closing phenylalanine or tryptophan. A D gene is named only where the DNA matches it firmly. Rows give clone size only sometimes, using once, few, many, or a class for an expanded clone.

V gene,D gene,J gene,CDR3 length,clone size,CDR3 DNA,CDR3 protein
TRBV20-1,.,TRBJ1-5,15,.,TGCAGTGCTTCACCGGGTAATAATGTAGGTCAGCCCCAGCATTTT,CSASPGNNVGQPQHF
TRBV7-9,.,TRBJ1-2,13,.,TGTGCCAGCGGCCTGGGTAAAACGAATGGCTACACCTTC,CASGLGKTNGYTF
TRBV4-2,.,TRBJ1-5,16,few,TGTGCCAGCAGCCAAGCCGAGTTTGGGGGATATCAGCCCCAGCATTTT,CASSQAEFGGYQPQHF
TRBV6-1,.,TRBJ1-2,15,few,TGTGCCAGCAGTGAAGTAGGGAGCGGCCGCTATGGCTACACCTTC,CASSEVGSGRYGYTF
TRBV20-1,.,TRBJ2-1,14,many,TGCAGTGCTCCCTCGGGGCGAGCGCCGAATGAGCAGTTCTTC,CSAPSGRAPNEQFF
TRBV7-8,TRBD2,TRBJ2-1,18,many,TGTGCCAGCAGCTTGGACGAACTAGCGGTCGAAGATTTCAATGAGCAGTTCTTC,CASSLDELAVEDFNEQFF
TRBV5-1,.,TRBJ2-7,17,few,TGCGCCAGCAGCCTGTACCTCTTAACTCCAGTGTACTACGAGCAGTACTTC,CASSLYLLTPVYYEQYF
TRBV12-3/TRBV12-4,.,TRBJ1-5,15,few,TGTGCCAGCAGCGTAACGTGGAGCGTGGGTCAGCCCCAGCATTTT,CASSVTWSVGQPQHF
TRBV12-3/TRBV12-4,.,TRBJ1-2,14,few,TGTGCCAGCAGTTTTTCCGATTTGAACTATGGCTACACCTTC,CASSFSDLNYGYTF
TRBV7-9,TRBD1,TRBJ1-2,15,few,TGTGCCAGCAGCCGCCAGGGACAGGCCAACTATGGCTACACCTTC,CASSRQGQANYGYTF
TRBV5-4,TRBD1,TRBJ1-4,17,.,TGTGCCAGCAGCCGAAAGACCGGGGGACAGAAGAATGAAAAACTGTTTTTT,CASSRKTGGQKNEKLFF
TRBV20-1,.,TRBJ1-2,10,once,TGCAGTGCTGGGGGGGGTGGCTACACCTTC,CSAGGGGYTF
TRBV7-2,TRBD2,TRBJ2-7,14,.,TGTGCCAGCAGCTTATCTAGCGGAGAGTACGAGCAGTACTTC,CASSLSSGEYEQYF
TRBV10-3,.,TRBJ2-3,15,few,TGTGCCATCAGTGAAACAGGGATAGCCACAGATACGCAGTATTTT,CAISETGIATDTQYF
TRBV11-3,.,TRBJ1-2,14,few,TGTGCCAGCAGCTTGAGGGGGGCGGACTATGGCTACACCTTC,CASSLRGADYGYTF
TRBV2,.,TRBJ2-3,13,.,TGTGCCAGCAGTGAATGGGACACAGATACGCAGTATTTT,CASSEWDTDTQYF
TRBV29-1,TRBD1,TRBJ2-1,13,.,TGCAGCGCTGGGACAGGGATAAGCAATGAGCAGTTCTTC,CSAGTGISNEQFF
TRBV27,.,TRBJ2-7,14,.,TGTGCCAGCAGTTTCAACGGACAGTCCTACGAGCAGTACTTC,CASSFNGQSYEQYF
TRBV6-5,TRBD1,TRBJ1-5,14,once,TGTGCCAGCAGTAACAGGGGAAGCAATCAGCCCCAGCATTTT,CASSNRGSNQPQHF
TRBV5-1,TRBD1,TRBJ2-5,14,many,TGCGCCAGCAGCTTGGGAGGGGGCGAAGAGACCCAGTACTTC,CASSLGGGEETQYF
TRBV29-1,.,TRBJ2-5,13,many,TGCAGCGTTGAAGAATGGCGGCAAGAGACCCAGTACTTC,CSVEEWRQETQYF
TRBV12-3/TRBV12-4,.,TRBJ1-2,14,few,TGTGCCAGCAGTTTAAACCCTACGAGCTATGGCTACACCTTC,CASSLNPTSYGYTF
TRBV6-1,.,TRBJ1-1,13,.,TGTGCCAGCAGACCCACAGTGAACACTGAAGCTTTCTTT,CASRPTVNTEAFF
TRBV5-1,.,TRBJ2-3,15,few,TGCGCCAGCAGCTTGGCGGTCGGGGCCCCAGATACGCAGTATTTT,CASSLAVGAPDTQYF
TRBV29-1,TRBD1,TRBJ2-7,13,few,TGCAGCGTTGAGGACAGGGGGCGACACGAGCAGTACTTC,CSVEDRGRHEQYF
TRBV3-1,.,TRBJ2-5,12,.,TGTGCCAGCAGCCCGCTTGGAGTGACCCAGTACTTC,CASSPLGVTQYF
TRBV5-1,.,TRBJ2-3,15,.,TGCGCCAGCAGCTTGGAAATATCTAGCACAGATACGCAGTATTTT,CASSLEISSTDTQYF
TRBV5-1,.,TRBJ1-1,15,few,TGCGCCAGCAGCTCCGTTGGGGGGATGAACACTGAAGCTTTCTTT,CASSSVGGMNTEAFF
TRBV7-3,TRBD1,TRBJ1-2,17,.,TGTGCCAGCAGCTTACACCCTCTGACAGGGGCCAACTATGGCTACACCTTC,CASSLHPLTGANYGYTF